The T cell receptor (beta chain) described here comes from a study of human T cells and chemical hapten exposure. This clonotype was counted ten times or more. The time point is: patch test 2, 6 weeks after DPC sensitization. Specified treatment: therapeutic diphenylcyclopropenone sensitization with weekly scalp DPC. Authors' processing steps: Samples held a median of around 100,000 TCRs, range about 23,224–750,000. Each CDR3 protein gets one entry after TCRdb re-called the RACE reads with MiXCR. For this entry, the V and J calls and clone size follow TCRdb and not the study's own pipeline. The sample contains about 40,000 distinct CDR3 sequences, approximately 3.4% of which appear only once. V gave up 1 base and J gave up 4 bases; unmatched junction bases: 6. There are 17 residues in the CDR3. CDR1 is SGHNT, CDR2 YYREEE, per germline (reference sequence).

This clonotype originated in a man aged 35 to 55 with alopecia areata. Some clones in this sample may be carry-over from other donors' samples. The sample in question was whole blood, obtained in connection with sensitization to the hapten diphenylcyclopropenone (DPC). This sequence joins TRBV5-4 and TRBJ2-5; the match to TRBD2 covers 14 bases. For the CDR3, the DNA is TGTGCCAGCAGCTTGCCGACTAGCGGGAGGGCATCAGAGACCCAGTACTTC. Translation gives CASSLPTSGRASETQYF.